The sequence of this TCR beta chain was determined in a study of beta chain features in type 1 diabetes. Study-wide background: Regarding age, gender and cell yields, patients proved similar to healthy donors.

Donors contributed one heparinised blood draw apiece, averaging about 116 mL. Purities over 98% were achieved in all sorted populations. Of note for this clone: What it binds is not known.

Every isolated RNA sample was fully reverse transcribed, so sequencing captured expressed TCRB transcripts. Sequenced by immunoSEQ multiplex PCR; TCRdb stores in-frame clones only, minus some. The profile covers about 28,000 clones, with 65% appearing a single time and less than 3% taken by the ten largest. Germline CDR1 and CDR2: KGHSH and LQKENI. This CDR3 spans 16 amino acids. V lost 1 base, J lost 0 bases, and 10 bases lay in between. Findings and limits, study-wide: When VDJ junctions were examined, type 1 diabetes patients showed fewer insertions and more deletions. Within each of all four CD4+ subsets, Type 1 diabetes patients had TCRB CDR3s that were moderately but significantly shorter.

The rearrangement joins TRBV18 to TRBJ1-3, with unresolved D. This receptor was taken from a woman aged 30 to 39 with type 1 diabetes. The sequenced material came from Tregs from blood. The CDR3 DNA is TGTGCCAGCTCACCACAGCAATCAAGCTCTGGAAACACCATATATTTT. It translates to CASSPQQSSSGNTIYF. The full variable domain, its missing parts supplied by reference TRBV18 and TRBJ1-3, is NAGVMQNPRHLVRRRGQEARLRCSPMKGHSHVYWYRQLPEEGLKFMVYLQKENIIDESGMPKERFSAEFPKEGPSILRIQQVVRGDSAAYFCASSPQQSSSGNTIYFGEGSWLTVV.